Listed below are T cell receptor beta chains from one sample, sequenced in a study of molecular identifiers for immune sequencing clone quantification. TCRdb independently ran MiXCR on the PCR reads; one entry per CDR3 protein. The repertoire holds tens of thousands of distinct CDR3 sequences, with roughly a fifth as singletons. Sequencing was performed on naive CD8+ T cells from blood, with Jurkat cell RNA spiked in. The receptors derive from a human donor in good health. Some libraries in this study had Jurkat cell RNA spiked in. Each CDR3 is given with its conserved first and last residue.

J | length | V | CDR3
TRBJ2-7 | 17 | TRBV20-1 | CSARTSVGPESSYEQYF
TRBJ2-7 | 11 | TRBV27 | CASSLGVEQYF
TRBJ1-2 | 16 | TRBV27 | CASSQRQGLDTSGYTF
TRBJ2-1 | 16 | TRBV7-9 | CASSNPSAGVLNEQFF
TRBJ2-1 | 12 | TRBV28 | CASTLDYNEQFF
TRBJ2-3 | 13 | TRBV24-1 | CATSDFFGDTQYF
TRBJ1-1 | 15 | TRBV27 | CASRGTGYLATEAFF
TRBJ2-5 | 17 | TRBV5-1 | CASSFKVLGQHQETQYF
TRBJ2-2 | 17 | TRBV7-3 | CASSLLAGGGDTGELFF
TRBJ1-2 | 17 | TRBV27 | CASSPTGTGVGPGGYTF
TRBJ2-7 | 13 | TRBV15 | CATSPGTSYEQYF
TRBJ2-7 | 16 | TRBV28 | CASSGSSGELSYEQYF
TRBJ2-7 | 12 | TRBV27 | CASSLLAGEQYF
TRBJ2-5 | 17 | TRBV20-1 | CSAGSLPWAPRLETQYF
TRBJ2-3 | 14 | TRBV20-1 | CSAPTSGRTDTQYF
TRBJ2-7 | 14 | TRBV13 | CASSPGQSSYEQYF
TRBJ2-7 | 13 | TRBV19 | CASSIQGDYEQYF
TRBJ2-3 | 14 | TRBV20-1 | CSAQGEYEPDTQYF
TRBJ2-1 | 15 | TRBV20-1 | CSARDEGSTYNEQFF
TRBJ2-5 | 14 | TRBV7-9 | CASSFTGPLETQYF
TRBJ1-6 | 16 | TRBV28 | CASSLGGPVYNSPLHF
TRBJ2-6 | 18 | TRBV5-4 | CASSRTGTRDSGANVLTF
TRBJ2-3 | 19 | TRBV11-1 | CASSFWASSDLFSTDTQYF
TRBJ1-2 | 13 | TRBV19 | CASSSLEHYGYTF
TRBJ2-3 | 16 | TRBV13 | CASSWGAGGPPDTQYF
TRBJ2-5 | 15 | TRBV12-3/TRBV12-4 | CASSARLAGEETQYF
TRBJ1-4 | 13 | TRBV6-6 | CASRRDRAEKLFF
TRBJ1-2 | 13 | TRBV10-3 | CAISDGVSNGYTF
TRBJ2-1 | 16 | TRBV24-1 | CATSDPDRVPYNEQFF
TRBJ1-4 | 14 | TRBV28 | CASSFLVAGEKLFF
TRBJ1-1 | 13 | TRBV27 | CASSFTTNTEAFF
TRBJ2-7 | 13 | TRBV27 | CASSPGADYEQYF
TRBJ2-1 | 15 | TRBV7-8 | CASSLRLGSYNEQFF
TRBJ2-3 | 19 | TRBV7-8 | CASTSGRSATSLSTDTQYF
TRBJ1-4 | 14 | TRBV4-1 | CASSQREKKEKLFF
TRBJ2-3 | 15 | TRBV5-1 | CASSLAGLAADTQYF
TRBJ2-3 | 10 | TRBV7-9 | CASGSGTQYF
TRBJ2-2 | 14 | TRBV7-9 | CASSPTYGTGELFF
TRBJ2-1 | 17 | TRBV4-2 | CASSQAPVTSGTHEQFF
TRBJ2-7 | 13 | TRBV27 | CASSLSRAYEQYF
TRBJ2-4 | 15 | TRBV7-8 | CASSLRGTAKNIQYF
TRBJ1-5 | 15 | TRBV28 | CASSLRSGGNQPQHF
TRBJ1-5 | 13 | TRBV4-1 | CASSQGINQPQHF
TRBJ2-1 | 16 | TRBV2 | CASNPSGSGSYNEQFF
TRBJ2-1 | 16 | TRBV20-1 | CSARRLLAANPNEQFF
TRBJ2-2 | 17 | TRBV24-1 | CATSERGPGLTPGELFF
TRBJ2-1 | 18 | TRBV7-9 | CASSSLGQAVVSYNEQFF
TRBJ2-7 | 15 | TRBV7-9 | CASSTRGGSLREQCF
TRBJ2-1 | 15 | TRBV7-9 | CASLALAGAYNEQFF
TRBJ1-1 | 16 | TRBV5-6 | CASSLVPRGGNTEAFF
TRBJ1-1 | 18 | TRBV2 | CASSEASWPTITNTEAFF
TRBJ2-1 | 16 | TRBV4-1 | CASSQIAGEEWNEQFF
TRBJ2-7 | 15 | TRBV27 | CASSVGTSGGYEQYF
TRBJ2-3 | 14 | TRBV2 | CASSEQSGTDTQYF
TRBJ2-7 | 13 | TRBV4-1 | CASSHPGEYEQYF